The T cell receptor (beta chain) described here comes from a study of T cells in Graves' hyperthyroidism and ophthalmopathy. Across the study: Any treatment followed the collection of peripheral blood at initial diagnosis. The study's findings and limits: Stable hyperthyroidism was told apart from ophthalmopathy by a model built on 13 V-J features. Most clonotypes that expanded in the thyroid above 0.001 also showed up in blood.

Remarks on this clonotype: The antigen is undetermined.

Each ophthalmopathy patient scored at least 3 on the Clinical Activity Score and at least 4 on NOSPECS grade, with duration under 3 months. RNA transcripts served as the template for amplifying TCR beta CDR3 regions. The TCR CDR3 first-round RT-PCR relied on the HTBI primer set. TCRdb processed the multiplex PCR reads anew with MiXCR; each CDR3 protein has one entry. This sample has over 250,000 distinct CDR3 sequences, with about 17% found just once. The V gene's germline CDR1 is KGHDR and CDR2 SFDVKD. Germline trimming cut 0 bases from V and 3 bases from J; bases unmatched to any gene: 2. This CDR3 has 16 residues.

The origin of this receptor is a woman aged 55-69 years with Graves' ophthalmopathy. This sequence joins TRBV24-1 and TRBJ2-2; 8 bases fit TRBD2. The sample taken for sequencing was blood. The CDR3 nucleotides are TGTGCCACCAGTGATTTGGCTAGCGGGTACACCGGGGAGCTGTTTTTT. This encodes CATSDLASGYTGELFF.